Below are 6 T cell receptor beta chains sequenced from a single sample in a study of human T cells and chemical hapten exposure. Using its own MiXCR run on the RACE reads, TCRdb lists one record per CDR3 protein. The repertoire holds roughly 53,000 distinct CDR3 sequences, with 9.9% as singletons. As to time point: patch test 3, about 24 weeks after DPC sensitization. Treatment noted: therapeutic diphenylcyclopropenone sensitization with weekly scalp DPC. Source: whole blood, taken in connection with sensitization to the hapten diphenylcyclopropenone (DPC). The receptors stem from a woman between 40 and 50 years old with alopecia areata. Some clones in this sample may be carry-over from other donors' samples.

This chain uses TRBV5-6 with TRBJ2-6; D unclear. V was cut by 3 bases and J by 12 bases, with 7 bases left in between. This CDR3 has 11 residues. CDR1 and CDR2 (germline): SGHDT, YYEEEE. The CDR3 loop is CASSSRRVLTF. The CDR3 nucleotides read TGTGCCAGCAGCTCCAGACGCGTCCTGACTTTC.

This clonotype was seen a handful of times. The chain carries TRBV11-2 and TRBJ2-3; a possible D gene is TRBD1 (6 bases). Germline V gene sequence: CDR1 SGHAT, CDR2 FQNNGV. V lost 8 bases and J 2 bases, leaving 20 bases between the germline ends. CDR3 length equals 16 residues. The DNA for the CDR3 is TGTGCCAGCTCACATCTAAAACAGGGAGACACAGATACGCAGTATTTT. It translates to CASSHLKQGDTDTQYF. The full variable domain, with the rest looked up from reference TRBV11-2 and TRBJ2-3, is EAGVAQSPRYKIIEKRQSVAFWCNPISGHATLYWYQQILGQGPKLLIQFQNNGVVDDSQLPKDRFSAERLKGVDSTLKIQPAKLEDSAVYLCASSHLKQGDTDTQYFGPGTRLTVL.

The table lists this clonotype with a few counts. The chain carries TRBV10-3 and TRBJ2-7; 7 bases are shared with TRBD1. CDR1 is ENHRY, CDR2 SYGVKD, per germline. J gave up 3 bases and V 2 bases, and 4 bases lay outside the gene matches. The CDR3 is made up of 14 amino acids. CDR3 in DNA: TGTGCCATCAGTGAGGCCACAGGGGACTACGAGCAGTACTTC. Translated: CAISEATGDYEQYF.

This clonotype occurred a few times. The V call is TRBV28, the J call TRBJ1-4; possible D gene TRBD1, 5 bases. This CDR3 is built from 15 residues. Per germline, CDR1 MDHEN and CDR2 SYDVKM. V was clipped by 5 bases and J by 3 bases, with 13 bases between them. This CDR3 reads CASSDPGLSNEKLFF. CDR3 DNA: TGTGCCAGCAGTGATCCGGGACTATCTAATGAAAAACTGTTTTTT.

This clonotype has ten or more counts. This sequence joins TRBV5-4 and TRBJ2-5; the D gene is possibly TRBD1 (5 bases). Per the germline V gene, CDR1 is SGHNT and CDR2 is YYREEE (reference sequence). Trimming cost V 4 bases and J 3 bases, with 10 bases left between them. The CDR3 contains 13 residues. CDR3 region: CASSLDSEETQYF. The CDR3 DNA sequence: TGTGCCAGCAGCCTCGACAGCGAAGAGACCCAGTACTTC.

This clonotype was counted only a few times. The chain uses TRBV24-1 and TRBJ2-5; unclear D gene. V lost 7 bases and J 3 bases, leaving 8 bases between the germline ends. CDR1 is KGHDR and CDR2 is SFDVKD in the germline V gene. The CDR3 has 12 residues. The CDR3 region is CATRDGEETQYF. In DNA form, the CDR3 reads TGTGCCACCAGGGACGGTGAAGAGACCCAGTACTTC.